What follows are 7 T cell receptor beta chains derived from one specimen sequenced in a study of graft-versus-host responses after intestinal transplantation. Clones were read by immunoSEQ multiplex PCR, and TCRdb kept only the in-frame ones, dropping some. The table has 90,000 to 100,000 clones, around nine tenths seen once. Antigen specificity for these receptors is unknown. The material sequenced was unstimulated CD8+ T cells sorted from spleen or lymph node cells, taken before intestinal transplant. These receptors were obtained from a human donor who received an intestinal transplant.

With regard to this clone: A junction boundary mismatches the germline segment, possibly from a read error. The J gene is TRBJ1-5, the V gene TRBV27; 9 nucleotides agree with TRBD1. CDR3 size: 14 residues. Per the germline V gene, CDR1 is MNHEY and CDR2 is SMNVEV (reference sequence). The CDR3, as DNA: TGTGCCAGCAGAGGAACAGGGGGCAACCAGCCCCAGCATTTT. It codes for CASRGTGGNQPQHF.

The table lists this clone with a few counts. This sequence joins TRBV4-1 and TRBJ2-7; the D gene is possibly TRBD1 (6 bases). This CDR3 region has 16 residues. V lost 4 bases to trimming and J lost 2 bases, with 18 bases between them. The germline CDR1 and CDR2 sequences are MGHRA and YSYEKL. CDR3 in amino acids: CASSPQKGEPPYEQYF. The CDR3 bases are TGCGCCAGCAGCCCACAGAAGGGGGAGCCCCCCTACGAGCAGTACTTC.

For the CDR3, the DNA is TGTGCCAGCAGGTTGGCGGCGGGACCCTACAATGAGCAGTTCTTC. Its translation: CASRLAAGPYNEQFF. The chain uses TRBV7-3 and TRBJ2-1; maybe TRBD2 (6 bases). Germline loops: CDR1 SGHTA, CDR2 FQGTGA. The CDR3 loop spans 15 amino acids. V dropped 6 bases and J dropped 2 bases, with 14 bases sitting between them.

The gene calls are TRBV4-1 and TRBJ2-6; TRBD1 matches at 9 bases. The CDR3 extends over 16 amino acids. After removal of 2 bases from V and 2 bases from J, the junction contained 1 base not matched to a gene. Looked up from germline, CDR1 is MGHRA and CDR2 is YSYEKL. The CDR3 sequence: CASSQTGGAGANVLTF. DNA for the CDR3: TGCGCCAGCAGCCAAACAGGGGGCGCTGGGGCCAACGTCCTGACTTTC.

V usage is TRBV6-1 and J usage is TRBJ2-1; D unclear. V lost 4 bases and J 6 bases, leaving 13 bases between the germline ends. Germline CDR1 and CDR2: MNHNS and SASEGT. The CDR3 has 14 amino acids. The DNA for the CDR3 is TGTGCCAGCAGTGGATACAAAACCCTCAATGAGCAGTTCTTC. Encoded protein: CASSGYKTLNEQFF.

This clone appeared once. This chain uses TRBV15 with TRBJ1-5; no clear D. Between the trimmed V and J ends, which lost 2 bases and 2 bases, there was a span of 13 bases. CDR3 length: 16 residues. The germline gives CDR1 LNHNV, CDR2 YYDKDF (reference sequence). The CDR3 spells CATSRSLIQGNQPQHF. In DNA form, the CDR3 reads TGTGCCACCAGCAGAAGCCTCATCCAGGGCAATCAGCCCCAGCATTTT.

V gene TRBV21-1 combines with J gene TRBJ2-2; TRBD1, the D gene given by the table, was not confirmed from the DNA. TRBV21-1 is given as a pseudogene. The CDR3 is made up of 15 amino acids. The CDR3: CASSSGTGDTGELFF. The DNA for the CDR3 is TGTGCCAGCAGCTCCGGGACAGGGGATACCGGGGAGCTGTTTTTT.